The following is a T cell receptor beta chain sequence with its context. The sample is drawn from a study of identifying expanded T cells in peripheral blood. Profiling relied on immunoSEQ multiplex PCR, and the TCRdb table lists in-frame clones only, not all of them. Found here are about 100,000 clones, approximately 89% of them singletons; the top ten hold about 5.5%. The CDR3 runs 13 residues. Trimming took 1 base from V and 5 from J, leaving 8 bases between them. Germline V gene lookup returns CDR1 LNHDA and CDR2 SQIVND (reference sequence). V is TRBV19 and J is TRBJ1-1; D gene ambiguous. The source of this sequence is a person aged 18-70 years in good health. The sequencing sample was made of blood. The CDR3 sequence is CASSIGRWTEAFF. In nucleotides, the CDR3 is TGTGCCAGTAGTATAGGGAGGTGGACTGAAGCTTTCTTT. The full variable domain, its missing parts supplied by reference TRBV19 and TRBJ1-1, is DGGITQSPKYLFRKEGQNVTLSCEQNLNHDAMYWYRQDPGQGLRLIYYSQIVNDFQKGDIAEGYSVSREKKESFPLTVTSAQKNPTAFYLCASSIGRWTEAFFGQGTRLTVV.